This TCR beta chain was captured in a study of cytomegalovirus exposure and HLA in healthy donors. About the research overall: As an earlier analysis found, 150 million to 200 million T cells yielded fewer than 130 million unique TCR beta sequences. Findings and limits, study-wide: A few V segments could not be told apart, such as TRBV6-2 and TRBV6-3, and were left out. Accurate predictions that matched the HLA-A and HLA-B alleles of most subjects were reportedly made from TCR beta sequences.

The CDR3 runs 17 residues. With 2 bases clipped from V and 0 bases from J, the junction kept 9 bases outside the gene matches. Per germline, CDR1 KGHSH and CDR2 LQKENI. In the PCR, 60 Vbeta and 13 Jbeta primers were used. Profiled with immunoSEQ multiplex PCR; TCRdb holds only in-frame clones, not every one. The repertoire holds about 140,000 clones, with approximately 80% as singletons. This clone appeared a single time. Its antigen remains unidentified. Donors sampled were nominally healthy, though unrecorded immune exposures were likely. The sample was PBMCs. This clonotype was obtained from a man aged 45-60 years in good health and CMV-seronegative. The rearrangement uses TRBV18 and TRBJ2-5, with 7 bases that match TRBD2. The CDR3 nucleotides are TGTGCCAGCTCACCAAGAAGCAGCGGGGTGTACCAAGAGACCCAGTACTTC. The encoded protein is CASSPRSSGVYQETQYF. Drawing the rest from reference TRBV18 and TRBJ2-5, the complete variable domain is NAGVMQNPRHLVRRRGQEARLRCSPMKGHSHVYWYRQLPEEGLKFMVYLQKENIIDESGMPKERFSAEFPKEGPSILRIQQVVRGDSAAYFCASSPRSSGVYQETQYFGPGTRLLVL.